The clone carrying this TCR beta chain has just a few counts. The record originates from a study of patients and donors after allogeneic stem cell transplantation. One entry per CDR3 protein results from TCRdb running MiXCR on the RT-PCR reads. This sample carries some 960,000 distinct CDR3 sequences, over 15% of them seen once, and the ten largest clones take about 6%. V was shortened by 6 bases and J by 3 bases, with 11 bases between the two germline ends. This CDR3 is built from 14 residues. The material sequenced was blood, either unsorted or a sorted T cell fraction (not recorded which). The gene calls are TRBV12-3 or TRBV12-4 and TRBJ2-2, with D possibly TRBD1 on 6 matching bases. The TCR sequence derives from a human donor who was either an allogeneic HSCT recipient or a stem cell or donor lymphocyte infusion donor (not recorded which). It is not recorded whose cells these are; they may come from a transplant donor. The CDR3 sequence: CASRRGHYTGELFF. CDR3 DNA sequence: TGTGCCAGCAGACGGGGACATTACACCGGGGAGCTGTTTTTT.